Following are 20 T cell receptor beta chains from one sample sequenced in a study of CXCR3-negative and CXCR3-positive naive CD8 T cells. Whole-study results and caveats: Hydrophobicity of TRB CDR3s was greater in CXCR3-positive naive cells than in CXCR3-negative naive cells.

The libraries of TRB cDNA were prepared using 5' RACE with UMI labels. TCRdb reprocessed the 5' RACE reads and stores each CDR3 protein as one record, lacking DNA. Its clone listing holds about 86,000 distinct CDR3 sequences. For these receptors, no antigen is known. The sample taken for sequencing was naive CXCR3+ CD8+ T cells from blood. Subset reported: CD45RO-CCR7+CD27+CD95- naive CD8+ T cells expressing CXCR3 (TNR3+). These receptors were collected from a human donor in good health. Some clones in this sample may be carry-over from other donors' samples.

This chain connects TRBV6-5 to TRBJ2-3; with no DNA, the TCRdb D assignment of TRBD1 cannot be verified. Germline V gives CDR1 MNHEY, CDR2 SVGAGI. There are 13 residues in the CDR3. This CDR3 is CASSYFGGDTQYF.

The CDR3 spells CASGQGTGYEQYF. The chain couples TRBV27 to TRBJ2-7; TCRdb names TRBD1, which stays unverified in the absence of DNA. The CDR3 runs 13 residues. In germline, CDR1 is MNHEY, CDR2 SMNVEV (reference sequence).

The chain recombines TRBV7-6 with TRBJ2-7; TCRdb picks TRBD1, but there is no DNA to check that call. In germline, CDR1 is SGHVS, CDR2 FNYEAQ. The CDR3 has 15 amino acids. The CDR3 loop is CASSLSAGGVNEQYF.

This chain links TRBV28 with TRBJ2-3; TCRdb returns TRBD1, unconfirmable since there is no DNA. The CDR3 length is 15 residues. In germline, CDR1 is MDHEN, CDR2 SYDVKM. The CDR3 region is CASSAGDRVTDTQYF. The full variable domain, in which reference TRBV28 and TRBJ2-3 provide the parts outside the CDR3, is DVKVTQSSRYLVKRTGEKVFLECVQDMDHENMFWYRQDPGLGLRLIYFSYDVKMKEKGDIPEGYSVSREKKERFSLILESASTNQTSMYLCASSAGDRVTDTQYFGPGTRLTVL.

This chain uses TRBV11-3 with TRBJ2-5; the TCRdb D gene call, TRBD1, has no DNA to confirm it. Germline-derived CDR1 and CDR2 are SGHNT and YENEEA. CDR3 length equals 14 residues. The CDR3 region is CASSSPGQQETQYF.

The gene calls are TRBV28 and TRBJ2-1; TCRdb indicates TRBD2, and absent DNA this call remains unverified. CDR3 length: 16 residues. The germline gives CDR1 MDHEN, CDR2 SYDVKM. CDR3 in amino acids: CASRQLAGGPYNEQFF.

The V gene is TRBV28, the J gene TRBJ1-1. This CDR3 is built from 14 residues. CDR1 and CDR2 from the germline V gene are MDHEN and SYDVKM. The CDR3 reads CASSLIPLNTEAFF. The full variable domain, rest sourced from reference TRBV28 and TRBJ1-1, is DVKVTQSSRYLVKRTGEKVFLECVQDMDHENMFWYRQDPGLGLRLIYFSYDVKMKEKGDIPEGYSVSREKKERFSLILESASTNQTSMYLCASSLIPLNTEAFFGQGTRLTVV.

V gene TRBV10-3 combines with J gene TRBJ2-1; TCRdb proposes TRBD2, but this gene call is untestable without DNA. The CDR3 is made up of 15 amino acids. CDR1 and CDR2 from the germline V gene are ENHRY and SYGVKD. CDR3 amino acids: CAISAGLHGREEQFF.

This chain connects TRBV6-2 or TRBV6-3 to TRBJ2-1; TCRdb's assignment of TRBD2 cannot be checked, as there is no DNA. Germline V gene data show CDR1 as MNHEY and CDR2 as SVGEGT. This CDR3 region has 14 residues. CDR3 sequence: CASTEQASGNEQFF.

The J gene is TRBJ2-2, the V gene TRBV29-1. This CDR3 region has 13 residues. Germline CDR1 SQVTM, CDR2 ANQGSEA. The CDR3 reads CSVLLGSTGELFF.

The genes are TRBV4-3 and TRBJ2-5; there is no DNA to check the TCRdb D call of TRBD2. The CDR3 consists of 19 residues. Germline CDR1 is LGHNA and CDR2 is YSLEER. CDR3: CASSQDWNDEERAEETQYF.

This chain joins TRBV5-1 and TRBJ2-7; no DNA is available, so the TRBD2 call from TCRdb remains unchecked. CDR3 size: 16 residues. Germline assignment: CDR1 SGHRS and CDR2 YFSETQ. CDR3 amino acids: CASSFSRAGPRGEQYF.

J is TRBJ2-3 and V is TRBV28. The length of the CDR3 is 14 residues. The germline gives CDR1 MDHEN, CDR2 SYDVKM. This CDR3 reads CASTRRVSTDTQYF.

The chain couples TRBV6-1 to TRBJ1-5. The CDR3 totals 15 residues. Looked up from germline, CDR1 is MNHNS and CDR2 is SASEGT. This chain's CDR3 is CASSPLRQDREPQHF.

This chain links TRBV11-2 with TRBJ1-6. The CDR3 sequence is 18 residues long. The germline V gene encodes CDR1 SGHAT and CDR2 FQNNGV. CDR3 in amino acids: CASSLVYGGFRGNSPLHF.

The chain links TRBV11-1 to TRBJ2-2. This CDR3 region has 14 residues. CDR1 and CDR2 from the germline V gene are SGHAT and FQDESV (reference sequence). The CDR3 here is CASSRKGNTGELFF.

This chain links TRBV19 with TRBJ2-1; TCRdb picks TRBD1, but there is no DNA to check that call. The CDR3 loop spans 16 amino acids. Germline V gene data show CDR1 as LNHDA and CDR2 as SQIVND (reference sequence). The CDR3 spells CASSILEGEPYNEQFF.

This chain joins TRBV27 and TRBJ2-5; checking the TCRdb D call of TRBD1 is not possible without DNA. CDR1 is MNHEY and CDR2 is SMNVEV in the germline V gene (reference sequence). The CDR3 is 14 amino acids. The chain's CDR3 is CASSLSGTQETQYF.

The chain recombines TRBV25-1 with TRBJ1-5; TCRdb proposes TRBD1, but this gene call is untestable without DNA. The germline CDR1 and CDR2 sequences are MGHDK and SYGVNS. The CDR3 loop spans 13 amino acids. The CDR3 reads CASSEWGDQPQHF.

The CDR3 reads CATSRTRYNEQFF. The gene calls are TRBV15 and TRBJ2-1. The CDR3 runs to 13 residues. CDR1 and CDR2 from the germline V gene are LNHNV and YYDKDF (reference sequence).